The 7 T cell receptor beta chains below come from one sample, sequenced in a study of T-cell memory formation after mild COVID-19 (dated by TCRdb to the early 2020s). Library preparation was by 5' RACE. Sequencing relied on an Illumina NovaSeq 6000. TCRdb redid the processing of the public reads, applying fastp at Q25 and MiXCR, and retained in-frame beta chains. Identical CDR3 proteins give one entry, which carries the most common genes and DNA. The sample table shows about 110,000 distinct CDR3 sequences, and over 15% are seen once. The leading ten clones occupy about 6% of the sample. Sequenced input: PBMCs or a T cell subset sorted from them (not recorded which). The origin of the receptors is a man between 18 and 35 years old who had mild COVID-19 (a few samples of this study predate the infection). The sample titles of this study are shuffled in the database, so cell type and time point are left out; the donor was told from shared clones.

This clonotype was seen more than once but under ten times. The chain carries TRBV5-1 and TRBJ2-1, with TRBD1 matching 9 bases. Germline V gene data show CDR1 as SGHRS and CDR2 as YFSETQ. The CDR3 extends over 14 amino acids. V dropped 4 bases and J dropped 7; count of bases not matched to a gene: 6. The CDR3 region has the DNA TGCGCCAGCAGCCTGGGGGACAGGGCAAATGAGCAGTTCTTC. Translating it yields CASSLGDRANEQFF.

The table lists this clonotype with a count of one. This sequence joins TRBV6-6 and TRBJ1-5; D uncertain. In germline, CDR1 is MNHNY, CDR2 SVGAGI (reference sequence). The CDR3 has 12 residues. Deletions cut 10 bases from V and 2 bases from J, with 9 bases between. Written as DNA, the CDR3 is TGTGCCACCCAAGTAGGCAATCAGCCCCAGCATTTT. Protein sequence: CATQVGNQPQHF.

The rearrangement links TRBV19 to TRBJ1-3; D is unresolved. Germline V CDR1 and CDR2: LNHDA, SQIVND (reference sequence). V was pared by 7 bases and J by 0 bases, with 10 bases between. The CDR3 has 14 residues. As DNA, the CDR3 is TGTGCCAGTACCCCCTGGAGCTCTGGAAACACCATATATTTT. It encodes CASTPWSSGNTIYF.

V and J are TRBV6-5 and TRBJ2-7; 10 bases line up with TRBD1. Germline CDR1 is MNHEY and CDR2 is SVGAGI. V lost 5 bases, J lost 4 bases, and 5 bases stayed unmatched. This CDR3 comprises 14 residues. This CDR3 reads CASSRGQGTYEQYV. CDR3 DNA sequence: TGTGCCAGCAGTAGGGGACAGGGGACATACGAGCAGTACGTC.

This chain links TRBV6-1 with TRBJ2-1; 8 bases agree with TRBD2. The CDR3 loop spans 14 amino acids. V was clipped by 6 bases and J by 0 bases; unmatched bases: 1. Germline V gives CDR1 MNHNS, CDR2 SASEGT. CDR3 bases: TGTGCCAGCAGGCGGGGGGTCTCCTACAATGAGCAGTTCTTC. Its translation is CASRRGVSYNEQFF.

This clonotype was recorded a few times. The CDR3 region has the DNA TGTGCCAGCAGCTTACCCGGGGGGGCCGGGAATACGCAGTATTTT. Protein: CASSLPGGAGNTQYF. The chain uses TRBV7-9 and TRBJ2-3; the match to TRBD2 covers 8 bases. Germline V CDR1 and CDR2: SEHNR, FQNEAQ (reference sequence). This CDR3 region has 15 residues. V dropped 2 bases and J dropped 7; count of bases not matched to a gene: 8.

This clonotype appeared a few times. The chain joins TRBV4-1 to TRBJ2-3, with 8 bases matching TRBD1. Germline values: CDR1 MGHRA, CDR2 YSYEKL. The CDR3 length is 16 residues. J was trimmed by 4 bases and V by 0 bases; bases with no gene match: 6. The CDR3 reads CASSQDPRGLSDTQYF. The CDR3 DNA reads as TGCGCCAGCAGCCAAGACCCCAGGGGGCTGTCAGATACGCAGTATTTT.